This TCR beta chain was obtained from a study of T cell repertoires in cytomegalovirus infection. Background on the study: Signatures in public TCR beta sequences pointed to both CMV infection and matching HLA type.

The study's findings and limits: Public TCR beta family frequency separated CMV-and-HLA carriers, including in an independent cohort. Ex vivo, HLA-C-restricted CMV-specific TCR beta clonotypes prevailed over the rest of the response.

CDR3 length equals 18 residues. Trimming left V 8 bases short and J 7 bases short, with 30 bases between. In germline, CDR1 is MDHEN, CDR2 SYDVKM. Turning to this clonotype: Its cognate antigen is unknown.

MiXCR, run by TCRdb on the reads, gives a single entry per CDR3 protein. Here the sample spans around 740,000 distinct CDR3 sequences, about a third being singletons. The clonotype was recovered from a human donor in good health (CMV status not recorded). Some clones in this sample may be carry-over from other donors' samples. The sample was PBMCs. The chain has TRBV28 and TRBJ2-1, with a weak D call TRBD2 (9 bases). The CDR3 bases are TGTGCCAGCCGAACTGGCAGGGGGCGGGGGGGGTCGGGGAATGAGCAGTTCTTC. Its translation is CASRTGRGRGGSGNEQFF. The complete variable domain, with remaining parts taken from reference TRBV28 and TRBJ2-1, reads DVKVTQSSRYLVKRTGEKVFLECVQDMDHENMFWYRQDPGLGLRLIYFSYDVKMKEKGDIPEGYSVSREKKERFSLILESASTNQTSMYLCASRTGRGRGGSGNEQFFGPGTRLTVL.